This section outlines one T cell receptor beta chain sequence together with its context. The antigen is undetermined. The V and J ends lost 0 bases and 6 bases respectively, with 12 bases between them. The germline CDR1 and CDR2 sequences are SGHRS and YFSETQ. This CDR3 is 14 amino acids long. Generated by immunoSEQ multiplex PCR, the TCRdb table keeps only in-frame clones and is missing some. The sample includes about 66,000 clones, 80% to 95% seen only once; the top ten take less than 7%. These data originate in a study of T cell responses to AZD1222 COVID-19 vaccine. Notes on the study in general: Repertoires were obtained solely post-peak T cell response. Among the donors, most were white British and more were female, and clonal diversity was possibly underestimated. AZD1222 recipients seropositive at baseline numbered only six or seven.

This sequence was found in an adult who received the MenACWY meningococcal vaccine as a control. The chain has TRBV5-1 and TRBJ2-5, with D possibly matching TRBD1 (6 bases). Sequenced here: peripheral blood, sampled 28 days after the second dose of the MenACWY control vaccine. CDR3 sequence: CASSLDQGSKTQYF. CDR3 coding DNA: TGCGCCAGCAGCTTGGATCAGGGGAGCAAGACCCAGTACTTC. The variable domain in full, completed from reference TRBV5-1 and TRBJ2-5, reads KAGVTQTPRYLIKTRGQQVTLSCSPISGHRSVSWYQQTPGQGLQFLFEYFSETQRNKGNFPGRFSGRQFSNSRSEMNVSTLELGDSALYLCASSLDQGSKTQYFGPGTRLLVL.